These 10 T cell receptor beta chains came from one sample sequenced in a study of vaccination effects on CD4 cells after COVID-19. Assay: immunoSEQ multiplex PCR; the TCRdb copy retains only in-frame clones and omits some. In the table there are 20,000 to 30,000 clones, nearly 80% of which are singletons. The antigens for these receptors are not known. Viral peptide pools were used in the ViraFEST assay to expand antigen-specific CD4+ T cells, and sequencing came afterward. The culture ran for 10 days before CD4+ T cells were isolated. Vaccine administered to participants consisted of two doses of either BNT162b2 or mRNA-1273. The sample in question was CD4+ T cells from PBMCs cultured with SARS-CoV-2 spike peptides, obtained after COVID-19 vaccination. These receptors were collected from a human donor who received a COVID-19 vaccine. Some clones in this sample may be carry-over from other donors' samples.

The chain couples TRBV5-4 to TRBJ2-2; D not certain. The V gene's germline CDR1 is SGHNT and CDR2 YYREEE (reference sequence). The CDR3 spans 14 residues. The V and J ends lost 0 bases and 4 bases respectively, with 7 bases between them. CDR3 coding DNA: TGTGCCAGCAGCTTGGTACACTCCACCGGGGAGCTGTTTTTT. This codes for CASSLVHSTGELFF.

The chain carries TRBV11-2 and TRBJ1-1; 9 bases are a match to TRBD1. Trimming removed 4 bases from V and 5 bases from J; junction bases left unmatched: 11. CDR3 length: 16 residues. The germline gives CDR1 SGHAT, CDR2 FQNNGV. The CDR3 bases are TGTGCCAGCAGCTCGTTCCCCGGGACAGGGTATACTGAAGCTTTCTTT. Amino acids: CASSSFPGTGYTEAFF.

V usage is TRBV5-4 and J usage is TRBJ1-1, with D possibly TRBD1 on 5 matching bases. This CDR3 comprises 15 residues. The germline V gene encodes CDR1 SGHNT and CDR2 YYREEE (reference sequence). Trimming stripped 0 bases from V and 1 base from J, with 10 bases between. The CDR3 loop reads CASSLGGAQNTEAFF. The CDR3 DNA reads TGTGCCAGCAGCTTGGGCGGGGCGCAGAACACTGAAGCTTTCTTT.

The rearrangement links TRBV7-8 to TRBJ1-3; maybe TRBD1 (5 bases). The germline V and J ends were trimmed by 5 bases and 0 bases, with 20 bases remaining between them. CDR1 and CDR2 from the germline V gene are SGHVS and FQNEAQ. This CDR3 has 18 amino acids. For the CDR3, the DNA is TGTGCCAGCAGCCAAAGGGGAGGTCCGTACATCTCTGGAAACACCATATATTTT. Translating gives CASSQRGGPYISGNTIYF.

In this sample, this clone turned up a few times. The CDR3 region has the DNA TGTGCCAGCAGCTTGGCCCGGGGGTATAATTCACCCCTCCACTTT. It translates to CASSLARGYNSPLHF. The chain recombines TRBV5-5 with TRBJ1-6; D may be TRBD1 (5 bases). The germline gives CDR1 SGHKS, CDR2 YYEKEE (reference sequence). Trimming shortened V by 0 bases and J by 4 bases, and 8 bases separated the two germline ends. The CDR3 is made up of 15 amino acids.

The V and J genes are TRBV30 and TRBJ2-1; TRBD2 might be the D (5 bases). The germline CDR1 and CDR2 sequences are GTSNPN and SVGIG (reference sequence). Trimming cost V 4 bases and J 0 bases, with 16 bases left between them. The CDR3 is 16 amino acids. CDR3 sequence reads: CAWNKRASSSYNEQFF. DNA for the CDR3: TGTGCCTGGAATAAGAGGGCCTCAAGCTCCTACAATGAGCAGTTCTTC.

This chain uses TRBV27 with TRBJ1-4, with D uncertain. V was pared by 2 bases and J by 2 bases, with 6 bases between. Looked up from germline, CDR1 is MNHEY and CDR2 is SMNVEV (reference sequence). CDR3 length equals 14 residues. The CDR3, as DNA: TGTGCCAGCAGTTTACACGGTACTAATGAAAAACTGTTTTTT. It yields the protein CASSLHGTNEKLFF.

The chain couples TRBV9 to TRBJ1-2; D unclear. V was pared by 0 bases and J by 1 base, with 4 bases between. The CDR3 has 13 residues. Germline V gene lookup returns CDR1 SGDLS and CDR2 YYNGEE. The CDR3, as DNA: TGTGCCAGCAGCGTAGACAGTAACTATGGCTACACCTTC. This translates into CASSVDSNYGYTF.

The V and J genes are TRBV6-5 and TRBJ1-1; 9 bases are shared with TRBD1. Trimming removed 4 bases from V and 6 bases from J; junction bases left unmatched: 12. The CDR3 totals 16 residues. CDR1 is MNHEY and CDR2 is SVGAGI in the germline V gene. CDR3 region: CASSSPGQGRGAEAFF. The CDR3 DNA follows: TGTGCCAGCAGTTCGCCGGGACAGGGACGCGGGGCTGAAGCTTTCTTT.

The CDR3 DNA reads TGCAGCGTTGAGGCTGCGGGGGGCGTCCAAGAGACCCAGTACTTC. The encoded protein is CSVEAAGGVQETQYF. The rearrangement joins TRBV29-1 to TRBJ2-5, with 8 bases that match TRBD2. The ends lost 3 bases at V and 1 base at J; junction bases unmatched: 7. In germline, CDR1 is SQVTM, CDR2 ANQGSEA. The CDR3 is made up of 15 amino acids.